The 26 T cell receptor beta chains presented below share a single source sample, sequenced in a study of shared clonotypes between healthy human individuals. The method was immunoSEQ multiplex PCR; TCRdb's version includes in-frame clones alone and lacks a portion of them. The repertoire holds roughly 2.4 million clones, with more than 90% as singletons. Sequences were obtained from naive CD4+ T cells sorted from blood. Subset described: CD45RA+ positively selected. The receptor source for this set is a man between 18 and 35 years old in good health.

The chain joins TRBV10-1 to TRBJ2-1; D might be TRBD2 (7 bases). Germline V gene data show CDR1 as WNHNN and CDR2 as SYGVQD (reference sequence). The V end lost 0 bases, the J end lost 1 base, and 10 bases lay between the germline ends. This CDR3 comprises 16 residues. CDR3 sequence: CASSESRGASYNEQFF. CDR3 DNA sequence: TGCGCCAGCAGTGAGTCCCGGGGGGCGTCCTACAATGAGCAGTTCTTC.

This chain connects TRBV10-2 to TRBJ1-6; D is undetermined. Germline V lookup: CDR1 WSHSY, CDR2 SAAADI. This CDR3 spans 15 amino acids. With 8 bases removed from V and 10 bases from J, the gap between germline ends came to 21 bases. CDR3 in amino acids: CASRGTPIAKSPLHF. As DNA, the CDR3 is TGCGCCAGCCGTGGAACCCCGATTGCGAAATCACCCCTCCACTTT.

The genes are TRBV5-4 and TRBJ2-7; 8 positions match TRBD1. The CDR3 extends over 14 amino acids. The germline gives CDR1 SGHNT, CDR2 YYREEE (reference sequence). The trim removed 5 bases at V and 2 bases at J, leaving 6 bases unmatched. The CDR3 sequence is CASRSDRGPYEQYF. Here the CDR3 DNA reads TGTGCCAGCAGGTCAGACAGGGGCCCCTACGAGCAGTACTTC.

The chain employs TRBV19 and TRBJ2-7; the match to TRBD1 covers 8 bases. There are 14 residues in the CDR3. Germline CDR1 reads LNHDA; CDR2 reads SQIVND (reference sequence). Unmatched junction bases numbered 9, after V lost 6 bases and J lost 5 bases. The CDR3 reads CASSPPDRDHEQYF. The CDR3 coding sequence is TGTGCCAGTAGCCCCCCGGACAGGGACCACGAGCAGTACTTC.

V is TRBV11-2 and J is TRBJ1-1, with D tentatively TRBD1 (5 bases). This CDR3 has 13 amino acids. CDR1 SGHAT and CDR2 FQNNGV come from the germline V gene. The V and J ends lost 5 bases and 5 bases respectively, with 12 bases between them. The CDR3: CASSAAGGTEAFF. As DNA, the CDR3 is TGTGCCAGCAGCGCGGCGGGGGGAACTGAAGCTTTCTTT.

The genes are TRBV10-3 and TRBJ1-3; unclear D gene. Trimming removed 0 bases at V and 1 base at J, with 13 bases between. The length of the CDR3 is 17 residues. Germline CDR1 ENHRY, CDR2 SYGVKD. CDR3 loop: CAISESLPGLSGNTIYF. CDR3 bases: TGTGCCATCAGTGAGTCGCTGCCAGGCCTATCTGGAAACACCATATATTTT.

The CDR3 DNA reads as TGCGCCAGCGGAGGGGGACTAGCTCGGAACTACAATGAGCAGTTCTTC. This codes for CASGGGLARNYNEQFF. This chain links TRBV10-2 with TRBJ2-1; 9 bases match TRBD2. In germline, CDR1 is WSHSY, CDR2 SAAADI. CDR3 length equals 16 residues. With 8 bases clipped from V and 3 bases from J, the junction kept 11 bases outside the gene matches.

This chain uses TRBV21-1 with TRBJ1-1. TRBV21-1 represents a pseudogene. The CDR3 sequence is 16 residues long. The CDR3 loop is CASSKLRLMGSAEAFF. The CDR3 bases are TGTGCCAGCAGCAAATTGAGGTTGATGGGGTCGGCTGAAGCTTTCTTT.

The chain carries TRBV7-9 and TRBJ1-2; 8 bases align to TRBD1. Germline values: CDR1 SEHNR, CDR2 FQNEAQ (reference sequence). This CDR3 is built from 15 residues. Losses at the gene ends were 5 bases for V and 6 bases for J; bases not matched to a gene: 11. CDR3 protein: CASSPRQGSENGYTF. Here the CDR3 DNA reads TGTGCCAGCAGCCCCCGACAGGGGTCAGAAAATGGCTACACCTTC.

J is TRBJ1-6 and V is TRBV27, with a weak D call TRBD1 (6 bases). The germline V and J ends were trimmed by 5 bases and 6 bases, with 14 bases remaining between them. This CDR3 has 15 residues. Per the germline V gene, CDR1 is MNHEY and CDR2 is SMNVEV (reference sequence). CDR3: CASSQGTEINSPLHF. In DNA, the CDR3 is TGTGCCAGCAGTCAGGGGACGGAGATTAATTCACCCCTCCACTTT.

Only a few counts were recorded for this clone. V gene TRBV19 combines with J gene TRBJ1-2; D unclear. V was trimmed by 3 bases and J by 4 bases, leaving 12 bases between them. The CDR3 has 14 residues. CDR1 and CDR2 from the germline V gene are LNHDA and SQIVND (reference sequence). CDR3 protein: CASSMPGLSYGYTF. DNA of the CDR3: TGTGCCAGTAGTATGCCCGGGCTCAGCTATGGCTACACCTTC.

The chain carries TRBV11-3 and TRBJ2-2; a weak D match, TRBD1 (6 bases). Deletions cut 5 bases from V and 6 bases from J, with 10 bases between. The germline V gene has CDR1 SGHNT and CDR2 YENEEA. The CDR3 runs 13 residues. The CDR3 sequence is CASSPTGPGELFF. The DNA for the CDR3 is TGTGCCAGCAGCCCAACAGGGCCCGGGGAGCTGTTTTTT. Full variable domain (rest looked up from reference TRBV11-3 and TRBJ2-2): EAGVVQSPRYKIIEKKQPVAFWCNPISGHNTLYWYLQNLGQGPELLIRYENEEAVDDSQLPKDRFSAERLKGVDSTLKIQPAELGDSAVYLCASSPTGPGELFFGEGSRLTVL.

In the case of this clone: Within the sample, other DNA sequences also encode this same CDR3. The chain is built from TRBV5-1 and TRBJ2-7; TRBD1 might be the D (6 bases). Between the trimmed V and J ends, which lost 4 bases and 4 bases, there was a span of 12 bases. CDR1 is SGHRS and CDR2 is YFSETQ in the germline V gene. This CDR3 is built from 13 residues. The CDR3 sequence is CASSLDSLYEQYF. CDR3 bases: TGCGCCAGCAGCCTGGACAGTTTGTACGAGCAGTACTTC. Filled out from reference TRBV5-1 and TRBJ2-7, the complete variable domain reads KAGVTQTPRYLIKTRGQQVTLSCSPISGHRSVSWYQQTPGQGLQFLFEYFSETQRNKGNFPGRFSGRQFSNSRSEMNVSTLELGDSALYLCASSLDSLYEQYFGPGTRLTVT.

The CDR3 DNA sequence: TGTGCCAGCAGCCAAGGAACCGGAAACACCATATATTTT. Amino acid sequence: CASSQGTGNTIYF. The gene calls are TRBV14 and TRBJ1-3; D not resolved. The CDR3 has 13 amino acids. Trimming left V 1 base short and J 4 bases short, with 5 bases between. Germline CDR1 is SGHDN and CDR2 is FVKESK.

This chain links TRBV7-9 with TRBJ2-1, with TRBD1 matching 8 bases. Per germline, CDR1 SEHNR and CDR2 FQNEAQ (reference sequence). The ends lost 4 bases at V and 2 bases at J; junction bases unmatched: 13. CDR3 length equals 18 residues. CDR3 residues: CASSSRPLGQGPYNEQFF. DNA for the CDR3: TGTGCCAGCAGCTCCCGACCCCTTGGACAGGGACCCTACAATGAGCAGTTCTTC.

The V call is TRBV19, the J call TRBJ2-7; the match to TRBD2 covers 8 bases. Germline CDR1 LNHDA, CDR2 SQIVND (reference sequence). There are 15 residues in the CDR3. V was clipped by 1 base and J by 4 bases; unmatched bases: 6. CDR3 residues: CASSIVYGREYEQYF. The CDR3 DNA sequence: TGTGCCAGTAGTATAGTCTACGGGAGGGAGTACGAGCAGTACTTC.

This chain uses TRBV28 with TRBJ1-6; the D gene is possibly TRBD1 (5 bases). Trimming left V 0 bases short and J 8 bases short, with 11 bases between. The CDR3 totals 15 residues. CDR1 and CDR2 from the germline V gene are MDHEN and SYDVKM. The CDR3 protein is CASSLWQGRDSPLHF. CDR3 nucleotides: TGTGCCAGCAGTTTATGGCAGGGACGGGATTCACCCCTCCACTTT.

The gene calls are TRBV19 and TRBJ2-1, with 7 bases fitting TRBD2. The CDR3 contains 12 residues. V trimming: 0 bases; J trimming: 13 bases; junction bases outside the gene matches: 3. Germline V gene sequence: CDR1 LNHDA, CDR2 SQIVND (reference sequence). CDR3 coding DNA: TGTGCCAGTAGTATAGAAGCGGGACCCCAGTTCTTC. As protein: CASSIEAGPQFF.

The chain has TRBV28 and TRBJ2-6; D possibly matches TRBD1 or TRBD2 (5 bases each). The CDR3 runs 15 residues. Germline-derived CDR1 and CDR2 are MDHEN and SYDVKM. Trimming left V 3 bases short and J 2 bases short, with 8 bases between. The CDR3 spells CASSLGTAGANVLTF. The CDR3, as DNA: TGTGCCAGCAGTTTGGGGACGGCTGGGGCCAACGTCCTGACTTTC.

The gene calls are TRBV9 and TRBJ2-1; the D is unclear. Germline lookup yields CDR1 SGDLS and CDR2 YYNGEE. The CDR3 spans 15 residues. The V end lost 4 bases, the J end lost 4 bases, and 15 bases lay between the germline ends. The CDR3 sequence is CASSPTGLWYNEQFF. The DNA of the CDR3 is TGTGCCAGCAGCCCCACTGGCCTGTGGTACAATGAGCAGTTCTTC.

The V gene is TRBV6-5, the J gene TRBJ2-7; possibly TRBD1 or TRBD2 for D (5 bases each). Trimming took 2 bases from V and 9 from J, leaving 17 bases between them. This CDR3 comprises 14 residues. CDR1 MNHEY and CDR2 SVGAGI come from the germline V gene. The CDR3 loop is CASSYEGRTGAQYF. As DNA, the CDR3 is TGTGCCAGCAGTTACGAGGGACGGACCGGAGCGCAGTACTTC.

V and J are TRBV6-5 and TRBJ1-1; D is ambiguous. CDR1 is MNHEY and CDR2 is SVGAGI in the germline V gene. This CDR3 has 12 residues. V dropped 5 bases and J dropped 2 bases, with 6 bases sitting between them. DNA of the CDR3: TGTGCCAGCAGTCGTTATAACACTGAAGCTTTCTTT. Translation: CASSRYNTEAFF.

The chain combines TRBV27 with TRBJ1-2; 10 bases agree with TRBD1. The V and J ends lost 5 bases and 8 bases, in that order; junction bases with no gene match: 11. CDR3 length: 15 residues. Per germline, CDR1 MNHEY and CDR2 SMNVEV (reference sequence). The CDR3 DNA sequence: TGTGCCAGCAGTGGGGACAGGGGTGGAAGGGAAGGCTACACCTTC. It translates to CASSGDRGGREGYTF.

This clone appeared a single time. The chain couples TRBV6-5 to TRBJ1-2; D remains unclear. V lost 4 bases, J lost 4 bases, and 7 bases lay in between. CDR3 length: 12 amino acids. Germline V gives CDR1 MNHEY, CDR2 SVGAGI. CDR3 bases: TGTGCCAGCAGTTTAGACGGCTATGGCTACACCTTC. This sequence encodes CASSLDGYGYTF.

Concerning this clone: Germline and junction disagree at one end, which may indicate a read error. This rearrangement joins TRBV7-7 to TRBJ2-2, with 8 bases matching TRBD2. CDR1 and CDR2 from the germline V gene are SSHAT and FNYEAQ (reference sequence). The length of the CDR3 is 14 residues. The CDR3 DNA follows: TGTGCTAGCAGCCCGGGAGGGCCCCCCGGGGAGCTGTTTTTT. Protein sequence: CASSPGGPPGELFF.

The chain employs TRBV6-6 and TRBJ2-7; 8 nucleotides agree with TRBD1. CDR1 is MNHNY and CDR2 is SVGAGI in the germline V gene (reference sequence). The CDR3 runs 14 residues. V was pared by 5 bases and J by 2 bases, with 5 bases of the junction left unmatched. CDR3 amino acids: CASSPGGQAYEQYF. The CDR3, as DNA: TGTGCCAGCAGTCCAGGGGGCCAGGCCTACGAGCAGTACTTC.